The 5 T cell receptor beta chains in this list originate from one sample, sequenced in a study of blood T cell repertoires in COVID-19. Data came from immunoSEQ multiplex PCR; TCRdb stores just in-frame clones and leaves some out. The repertoire consists of approximately 210,000 clones, with roughly four fifths occurring once and the leading ten covering approximately 15%. Sequencing was done on a sample of PBMCs or T cells enriched from blood (not recorded which). The origin of the receptors is a man in his forties or fifties who had recovered from COVID-19.

The chain recombines TRBV6-6 with TRBJ1-1, with D perhaps matching TRBD1 (5 bases). Between the trimmed V and J ends, which lost 6 bases and 11 bases, there was a span of 13 bases. The CDR3 extends over 11 amino acids. CDR1 is MNHNY and CDR2 is SVGAGI in the germline V gene (reference sequence). The CDR3 DNA reads TGTGCCAGCAGCGCCCGGGGGGATGCTTTCTTT. Translated: CASSARGDAFF.

V is TRBV9 and J is TRBJ2-3, with TRBD1 identical over 7 bases. Germline CDR1 and CDR2: SGDLS and YYNGEE. V was clipped by 5 bases and J by 2 bases; unmatched bases: 8. The CDR3 is 15 residues long. CDR3 DNA: TGTGCCAGCAGTGACGGGACAGTGGACACAGATACGCAGTATTTT. This gives the protein CASSDGTVDTDTQYF.

V is TRBV28 and J is TRBJ2-2; D possibly corresponds to TRBD2 (6 bases). V was clipped by 2 bases and J by 4 bases, with 14 bases between them. The germline V gene encodes CDR1 MDHEN and CDR2 SYDVKM. The CDR3 is made up of 16 amino acids. CDR3 sequence (DNA): TGTGCCAGCAGTTTACCCGTCGTGGGGGGCACCGGGGAGCTGTTTTTT. Translation gives CASSLPVVGGTGELFF.

The V and J genes are TRBV12-5 and TRBJ2-3; D perhaps matches TRBD1 (5 bases). The CDR3 totals 15 residues. The germline V gene has CDR1 LGHNT and CDR2 FRNRAP. The V gene lost 3 bases and the J gene lost 2 bases, with 12 bases spanning the gap. DNA for the CDR3: TGTGCTAGTGGTTTAGATGCAGGGTTCACAGATACGCAGTATTTT. Its translation is CASGLDAGFTDTQYF.

The rearrangement uses TRBV5-1 and TRBJ2-3; D is unresolved. Trimming shortened V by 2 bases and J by 6 bases, and 13 bases separated the two germline ends. The CDR3 loop spans 14 amino acids. Germline V lookup: CDR1 SGHRS, CDR2 YFSETQ. Written as DNA, the CDR3 is TGCGCCAGCAGCTTTACACGCCCGCAGGATACGCAGTATTTT. Translated, it gives CASSFTRPQDTQYF.